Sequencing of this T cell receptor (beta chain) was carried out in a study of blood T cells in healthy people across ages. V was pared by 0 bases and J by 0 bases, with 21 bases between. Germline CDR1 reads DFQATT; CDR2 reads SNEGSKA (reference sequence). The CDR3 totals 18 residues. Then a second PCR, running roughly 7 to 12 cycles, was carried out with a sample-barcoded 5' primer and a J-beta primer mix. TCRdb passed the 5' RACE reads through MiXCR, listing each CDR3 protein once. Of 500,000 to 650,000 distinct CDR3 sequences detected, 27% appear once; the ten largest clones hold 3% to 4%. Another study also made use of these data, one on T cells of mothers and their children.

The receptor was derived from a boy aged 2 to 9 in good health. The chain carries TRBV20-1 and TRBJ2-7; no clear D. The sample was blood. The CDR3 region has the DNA TGCAGTGCTAGAGATTATCGTAGTCCCATCCCGAACTCCTACGAGCAGTACTTC. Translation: CSARDYRSPIPNSYEQYF.